This section outlines one TCR beta chain sequence together with its context. Antigen unknown. Donors were ostensibly healthy at sampling, although undocumented immune exposures were probable. This sample is drawn from a study of cytomegalovirus exposure and HLA in healthy donors. With 60 Vbeta and 13 Jbeta primers, the PCR was carried out. The data were produced by immunoSEQ multiplex PCR, yet TCRdb's version contains in-frame clones alone and is incomplete. The sample includes about 200,000 clones. Study-wide results and caveats: Diagnosis of cytomegalovirus status made by the classifier reportedly showed high specificity and sensitivity.

The CDR3 is made up of 17 amino acids. V was cut by 4 bases and J by 0 bases, with 17 bases left in between. Germline V gene sequence: CDR1 SGHDT, CDR2 YYEEEE. This receptor was taken from a boy between 10 and 17 years old in good health and CMV-seronegative. Sequencing was performed on PBMCs. This chain joins TRBV5-6 and TRBJ2-1, with D perhaps matching TRBD2 (6 bases). CDR3 region: CASSPRGRYSSYNEQFF. CDR3 bases: TGTGCCAGCAGCCCGCGGGGACGTTACAGCTCCTACAATGAGCAGTTCTTC.